This T cell receptor (beta chain) originates from a study of T cell responses to AZD1222 COVID-19 vaccine. The study's findings and limits: White British people made up most donors, females outnumbered males, and clonal diversity was possibly underestimated. Epitopes outside B.1.351 and B.1.1.7 mutated regions reportedly drew nearly half of spike TCRs. When two AZD1222 doses had been given, Spike-specific TCR breadth and depth rose.

Only in-frame clones appear in the TCRdb table, and some are missing; sequencing was by immunoSEQ multiplex PCR. The data hold around 140,000 clones, with 85% to 95% observed a single time. On this clone itself: Its matching antigen is unknown.

Germline CDR1 and CDR2: SGHNT and YYREEE (reference sequence). This CDR3 is 16 amino acids long. With 1 base removed from V and 2 bases from J, the gap between germline ends came to 12 bases. This TCR came from an adult in good health. V gene TRBV5-4 combines with J gene TRBJ2-2, with D perhaps assigned TRBD1 or TRBD2 (5 bases each). Sequenced here: peripheral blood, sampled on day 0 of AZD1222 vaccination. In nucleotides, the CDR3 is TGTGCCAGCAGCTTGTCGAGGGGCGCTAACACCGGGGAGCTGTTTTTT. Protein: CASSLSRGANTGELFF.